Listed here is a single TCR beta chain. This CDR3 is built from 14 residues. V gave up 6 bases and J gave up 7 bases, with 16 bases separating them. Germline lookup yields CDR1 SEHNR and CDR2 FQNEAQ (reference sequence). This entry is derived from a study of blood T cell repertoires in COVID-19. The wider study: The study drew acute and convalescent COVID-19 samples from the United States, Italy and Spain. From T cells, B-cell-depleted T cells, or PBMCs came the material, which was cDNA or gDNA.

Original analysis: How many nucleated cells were present was estimated from reference gene primer amplification. Generated by immunoSEQ multiplex PCR, the TCRdb table keeps only in-frame clones and is missing some. V, J and clone size derive from that table, while D and trimming were established from the DNA sequence. There are about 42,000 clones in the sample; about 80% occur only once, and 35% to 45% lies in the top ten. This chain links TRBV7-9 with TRBJ2-1; perhaps TRBD2 as D (6 bases). The sequencing sample was made of peripheral blood. The source is a human donor in a cohort sampled during active COVID-19. CDR3 bases: TGTGCCAGCAGGAAAGAAGGGACTCAGAATGAGCAGTTCTTC. Translation: CASRKEGTQNEQFF.